Sequencing of this T cell receptor beta chain was carried out in a study of T cells expressing NK-cell markers. About the research overall: The authors derived TCR beta repertoires from sorted CD3+CD56+NKG2C+, CD3+CD56+NKG2C- and CD3+CD56-NKG2C+ T cells. The authors sequenced eight donors, of whom seven were HCMV-seropositive and one was seronegative.

Whole-study results and caveats: Specificity for HCMV among expanded NKG2C+ T cell clones was not established. Of CD8+ T cells, about 1.0-8% belonged to dominant NKG2C+ clonotypes in roughly six donors.

TCRdb reanalyzed the 5' RACE reads, giving one entry per CDR3 protein sequence and no DNA. The sample's table shows roughly 180,000 distinct CDR3 sequences. About this clonotype: Antigen specificity is unknown.

The CDR3 length is 14 residues. CDR1 and CDR2 (germline): SQVTM, ANQGSEA. The sequence came from a woman aged 18 to 69 in good health. Sequencing was performed on blood T cells: a sorted CD56 or NKG2C T cell subset, CD4+ or CD8+ T cells, or bulk PBMC T cells (not recorded which). This chain joins TRBV29-1 and TRBJ1-4. The CDR3 loop is CSVCYALKGEKLFF. The variable domain in full, with the rest retrieved from reference TRBV29-1 and TRBJ1-4, is SAVISQKPSRDICQRGTSLTIQCQVDSQVTMMFWYRQQPGQSLTLIATANQGSEATYESGFVIDKFPISRPNLTFSTLTVSNMSPEDSSIYLCSVCYALKGEKLFFGSGTQLSVL.